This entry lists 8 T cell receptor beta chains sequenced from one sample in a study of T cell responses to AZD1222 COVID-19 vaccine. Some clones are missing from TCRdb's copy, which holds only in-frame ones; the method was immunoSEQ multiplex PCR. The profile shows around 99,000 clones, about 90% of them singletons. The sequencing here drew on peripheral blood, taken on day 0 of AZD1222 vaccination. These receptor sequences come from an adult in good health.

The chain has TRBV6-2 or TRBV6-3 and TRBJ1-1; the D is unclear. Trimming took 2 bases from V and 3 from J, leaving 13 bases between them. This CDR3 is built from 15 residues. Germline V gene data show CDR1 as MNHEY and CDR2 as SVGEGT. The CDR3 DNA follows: TGTGCCAGCAGTTACCGACCCAGGAAGGACACTGAAGCTTTCTTT. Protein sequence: CASSYRPRKDTEAFF.

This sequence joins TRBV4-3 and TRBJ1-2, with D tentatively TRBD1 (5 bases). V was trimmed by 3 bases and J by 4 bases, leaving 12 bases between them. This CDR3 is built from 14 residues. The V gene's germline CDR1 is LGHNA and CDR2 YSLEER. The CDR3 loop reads CASSQNSQGYGYTF. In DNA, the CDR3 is TGCGCCAGCAGCCAGAACAGTCAGGGCTATGGCTACACCTTC.

The CDR3 sequence is CASSSGLAGGSYEQYF. CDR3 in DNA: TGCGCCAGCAGCTCCGGACTAGCGGGGGGCTCCTACGAGCAGTACTTC. The rearrangement uses TRBV5-1 and TRBJ2-7; 14 bases match TRBD2. The CDR3 extends over 16 amino acids. With V trimmed by 3 bases and J by 0 bases, 2 bases remained unmatched. CDR1 and CDR2 (germline): SGHRS, YFSETQ. The entire variable domain, with the rest obtained from reference TRBV5-1 and TRBJ2-7, is as follows: KAGVTQTPRYLIKTRGQQVTLSCSPISGHRSVSWYQQTPGQGLQFLFEYFSETQRNKGNFPGRFSGRQFSNSRSEMNVSTLELGDSALYLCASSSGLAGGSYEQYFGPGTRLTVT.

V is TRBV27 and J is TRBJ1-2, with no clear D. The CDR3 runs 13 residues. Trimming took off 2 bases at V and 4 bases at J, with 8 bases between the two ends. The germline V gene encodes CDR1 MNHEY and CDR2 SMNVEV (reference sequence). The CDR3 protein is CASSLGPSYGYTF. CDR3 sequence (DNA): TGTGCCAGCAGTTTAGGACCCTCCTATGGCTACACCTTC.

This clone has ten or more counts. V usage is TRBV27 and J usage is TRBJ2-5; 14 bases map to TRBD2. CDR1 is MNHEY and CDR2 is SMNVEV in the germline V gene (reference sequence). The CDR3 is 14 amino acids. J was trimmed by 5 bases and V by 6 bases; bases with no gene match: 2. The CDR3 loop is CASRGLAGDETQYF. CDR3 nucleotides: TGTGCCAGCAGGGGACTAGCGGGAGACGAGACCCAGTACTTC.

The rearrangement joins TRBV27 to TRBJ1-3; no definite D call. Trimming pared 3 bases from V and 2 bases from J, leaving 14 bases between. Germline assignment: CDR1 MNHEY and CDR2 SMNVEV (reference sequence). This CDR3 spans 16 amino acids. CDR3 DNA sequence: TGTGCCAGCAGTTTCGGTCGAAGGACTGCTGGAAACACCATATATTTT. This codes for CASSFGRRTAGNTIYF.

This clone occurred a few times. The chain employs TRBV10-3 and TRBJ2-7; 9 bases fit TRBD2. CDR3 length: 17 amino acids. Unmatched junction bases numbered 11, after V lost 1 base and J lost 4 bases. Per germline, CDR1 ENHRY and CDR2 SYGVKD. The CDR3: CAISELALAGGGYEQYF. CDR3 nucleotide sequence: TGTGCCATCAGTGAGTTGGCGTTGGCGGGAGGGGGGTACGAGCAGTACTTC.

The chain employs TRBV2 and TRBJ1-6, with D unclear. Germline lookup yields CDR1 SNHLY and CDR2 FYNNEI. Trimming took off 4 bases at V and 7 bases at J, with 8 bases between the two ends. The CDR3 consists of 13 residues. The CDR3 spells CASSAPGNSPLHF. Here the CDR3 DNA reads TGTGCCAGCAGTGCCCCCGGAAATTCACCCCTCCACTTT.